Presented here are 8 T cell receptor beta chains from one specimen sequenced in a study of human T cells and chemical hapten exposure. Indicated time point: patch test 2, 6 weeks after DPC sensitization. The treatment here: therapeutic diphenylcyclopropenone sensitization with weekly scalp DPC. TCRdb reprocessed the RACE reads with MiXCR, giving one entry per CDR3 protein. The data hold tens of thousands of distinct CDR3 sequences, with approximately 6.6% observed a single time. Material: whole blood, obtained in connection with sensitization to the hapten diphenylcyclopropenone (DPC). These receptors came from a woman in her 30s with alopecia areata. Some clones in this sample may be carry-over from other donors' samples.

This clonotype was picked up many times. The chain links TRBV11-2 to TRBJ2-7; the match to TRBD2 covers 12 bases. The CDR3 covers 14 residues. The germline V gene has CDR1 SGHAT and CDR2 FQNNGV. V lost 7 bases and J lost 3; bases outside the gene matches: 4. The CDR3 bases are TGTGCCAGCAAAAGGACTAGCGGGAACTACGAGCAGTACTTC. Translation: CASKRTSGNYEQYF.

This clonotype was seen a handful of times. V is TRBV2 and J is TRBJ1-6, with 10 bases identical to TRBD1. The V and J ends lost 7 bases and 7 bases, in that order; junction bases with no gene match: 7. Looked up from germline, CDR1 is SNHLY and CDR2 is FYNNEI. This CDR3 is built from 15 residues. The CDR3 spells CASTRTGGYNSPLHF. The CDR3 DNA reads as TGTGCCAGCACCAGGACAGGGGGGTACAATTCACCCCTCCACTTT.

This clonotype was seen a handful of times. The genes are TRBV6-5 and TRBJ1-2; 10 nucleotides match TRBD1. The CDR3 length is 16 residues. CDR1 is MNHEY, CDR2 SVGAGI, per germline. The V segment lost 5 bases and the J segment 8 bases; nucleotides outside the gene matches: 14. CDR3 protein: CASSGARQGAAVGYTF. The CDR3 bases are TGTGCCAGCAGTGGGGCGCGACAGGGGGCCGCCGTGGGCTACACCTTC.

This clonotype was counted between two and nine times. The genes are TRBV19 and TRBJ2-1, with TRBD1 matching 7 bases. In germline, CDR1 is LNHDA, CDR2 SQIVND (reference sequence). The length of the CDR3 is 18 residues. Trimming removed 3 bases from V and 5 bases from J; junction bases left unmatched: 16. For the CDR3, the DNA is TGTGCCAGTAGTATGTTGGGACGGGCCGAGGGGGCCAACAATGAGCAGTTCTTC. Translated, it gives CASSMLGRAEGANNEQFF.

This clonotype was seen many times. The chain links TRBV6-1 to TRBJ1-1; D is unresolved. The CDR3 loop spans 14 amino acids. Trimming cost V 1 base and J 1 base, with 7 bases left between them. Germline CDR1 and CDR2: MNHNS and SASEGT. The CDR3 coding sequence is TGTGCCAGCAGTGAAGTCGGTCAGAACACTGAAGCTTTCTTT. Translating it yields CASSEVGQNTEAFF.

The chain joins TRBV12-3 or TRBV12-4 to TRBJ2-3; a weak D match, TRBD2 (5 bases). The CDR3 totals 15 residues. V shed 8 bases and J shed 0 bases, with 15 bases lying between them. The CDR3 loop reads CASLIGLRSTDTQYF. The DNA of the CDR3 is TGTGCCAGCCTGATTGGACTCCGTAGCACAGATACGCAGTATTTT.

The chain has TRBV7-9 and TRBJ1-1, with D hard to call. This CDR3 is 13 amino acids long. V was cut by 5 bases and J by 4 bases, with 11 bases left in between. CDR1 and CDR2 (germline): SEHNR, FQNEAQ (reference sequence). CDR3 amino acids: CASSPVRGTEAFF. CDR3 DNA: TGTGCCAGCAGCCCAGTTCGGGGCACTGAAGCTTTCTTT.

This clonotype has a handful of counts. The chain links TRBV19 to TRBJ1-5, with D perhaps matching TRBD1 (6 bases). CDR3 size: 15 residues. Germline values: CDR1 LNHDA, CDR2 SQIVND (reference sequence). V was cut by 2 bases and J by 3 bases, with 11 bases left in between. The CDR3 sequence: CASSISRGPNQPQHF. Here the CDR3 DNA reads TGTGCCAGTAGTATATCCAGGGGCCCCAATCAGCCCCAGCATTTT. The full variable domain, its missing parts supplied by reference TRBV19 and TRBJ1-5, is DGGITQSPKYLFRKEGQNVTLSCEQNLNHDAMYWYRQDPGQGLRLIYYSQIVNDFQKGDIAEGYSVSREKKESFPLTVTSAQKNPTAFYLCASSISRGPNQPQHFGDGTRLSIL.